One T cell receptor (beta chain) is described in this entry. Its antigen is as yet unknown. This record belongs to a study of T cell repertoires in cytomegalovirus infection. Background on the study: HLA-C-restricted CMV epitopes, recently identified, and well-studied HLA-B-restricted ones were used by the study.

This CDR3 contains 16 residues. Germline V lookup: CDR1 SQVTM, CDR2 ANQGSEA. Trimming removed 6 bases at V and 0 bases at J, with 18 bases between. TCRdb recomputed calls from the reads with MiXCR, one row per CDR3 protein. The table has roughly 350,000 distinct CDR3 sequences, about a third seen once. The source of this sequence is a human donor in good health (CMV status not recorded). Some clones in this sample may be carry-over from other donors' samples. The sequences come from cultured PBMCs, collected from culture after CMV antigen stimulation. J is TRBJ2-1 and V is TRBV29-1; a weak D match, TRBD2 (6 bases). The CDR3 region is CSVNGVAELSYNEQFF. In nucleotides, the CDR3 is TGCAGCGTCAATGGGGTAGCGGAGCTCTCCTACAATGAGCAGTTCTTC.